The 20 T cell receptor beta chains given below trace back to one sample, sequenced in a study of identical twins. MiXCR was run by TCRdb on the 5' RACE reads, yielding one entry per CDR3 protein. The data hold some 590,000 distinct CDR3 sequences, with 9.6% observed a single time. These data are also associated with another study on yellow fever vaccine responses in identical twins.

The specimen was PBMCs. Receptors originate from a woman under 30 in good health.

This clonotype was counted at least ten times. The CDR3, as DNA: TGTGCCAGCAGACGGGACAGGGGGTTCGACGAGCAGTACTTC. Protein product: CASRRDRGFDEQYF. The V and J genes are TRBV12-3 or TRBV12-4 and TRBJ2-7; 11 bases match TRBD1. Unmatched junction bases numbered 6, after V lost 6 bases and J lost 5 bases. The CDR3 consists of 14 residues.

V is TRBV13 and J is TRBJ2-2, with D perhaps matching TRBD1 (5 bases). The germline V gene encodes CDR1 PRHDT and CDR2 FYEKMQ (reference sequence). CDR3 size: 14 residues. The V end was cut by 5 bases, the J end by 4 bases, with 11 bases between. CDR3 nucleotides: TGTGCCAGCAGCGTGGGGCGCCCCACCGGGGAGCTGTTTTTT. Translating it yields CASSVGRPTGELFF. The whole variable domain, filled in from reference TRBV13 and TRBJ2-2, reads AAGVIQSPRHLIKEKRETATLKCYPIPRHDTVYWYQQGPGQDPQFLISFYEKMQSDKGSIPDRFSAQQFSDYHSELNMSSLELGDSALYFCASSVGRPTGELFFGEGSRLTVL.

This clonotype was found a few times. V usage is TRBV12-3 or TRBV12-4 and J usage is TRBJ1-1; D may be TRBD1 (5 bases). Trimming took off 10 bases at V and 6 bases at J, with 21 bases between the two ends. This CDR3 spans 14 amino acids. CDR3 in DNA: TGTGCCACTAGATATCGAGGGGATTCCGCTGAAGCTTTCTTT. Amino acid sequence: CATRYRGDSAEAFF.

CDR3 in amino acids: CASSPISGREQFF. The DNA for the CDR3 is TGCGCCAGCAGCCCCATCTCGGGACGTGAGCAGTTCTTC. V gene TRBV4-1 combines with J gene TRBJ2-1, with D perhaps matching TRBD1 or TRBD2 (5 bases each). With 4 bases removed from V and 9 bases from J, the gap between germline ends came to 13 bases. The CDR3 length is 13 residues. Germline-derived CDR1 and CDR2 are MGHRA and YSYEKL.

This chain links TRBV7-9 with TRBJ2-2; 9 bases line up with TRBD1. Germline V lookup: CDR1 SEHNR, CDR2 FQNEAQ (reference sequence). V shed 6 bases and J 3 bases; nucleotides not matched to a gene: 11. The CDR3 is 17 residues long. The CDR3 spells CASRPYTGTGYTGELFF. CDR3 nucleotides: TGTGCCAGCAGACCCTATACCGGGACAGGGTACACCGGGGAGCTGTTTTTT.

The chain has TRBV15 and TRBJ2-1; the match to TRBD2 covers 11 bases. The CDR3 covers 19 residues. V lost 2 bases and J lost 1; bases outside the gene matches: 10. Germline loops: CDR1 LNHNV, CDR2 YYDKDF (reference sequence). Written as DNA, the CDR3 is TGTGCCACCAGCAGATATTTCGGGACTAGCGGAGTTTCCTACAATGAGCAGTTCTTC. Its translation: CATSRYFGTSGVSYNEQFF.

This clonotype has more than one count but fewer than ten. V and J are TRBV3-1 and TRBJ2-7; 10 bases are shared with TRBD1. Trimming removed 4 bases from V and 6 bases from J; junction bases left unmatched: 6. CDR1 is LGHDT and CDR2 is YNNKEL in the germline V gene (reference sequence). The CDR3 extends over 14 amino acids. Here the CDR3 reads CASSPRQGALEQYF. CDR3 in DNA: TGTGCCAGCAGCCCTCGACAGGGGGCACTCGAGCAGTACTTC.

Regarding this clonotype: Given a much more abundant clone one base away, this may be a read error. The chain joins TRBV11-1 to TRBJ2-1; 9 bases agree with TRBD2. CDR1 and CDR2 (germline): SGHAT, FQDESV (reference sequence). The length of the CDR3 is 19 residues. Trimming removed 4 bases from V and 0 bases from J; junction bases left unmatched: 13. The CDR3 spells CASSSTGVAGADSYNEQFF. DNA for the CDR3: TGTGCCAGCAGCTCCACGGGAGTAGCGGGGGCTGACTCCTACAATGAGCAGTTCTTC.

This clonotype was detected many times. The chain combines TRBV4-3 with TRBJ2-1; 10 bases agree with TRBD2. The germline CDR1 and CDR2 sequences are LGHNA and YSLEER. Trimming took 1 base from V and 5 from J; bases not matched to a gene: 11. This CDR3 is built from 18 residues. This CDR3 is CASSQVVLAGRRDNEQFF. Written as DNA, the CDR3 is TGCGCCAGCAGCCAAGTTGTACTAGCGGGGCGAAGAGACAATGAGCAGTTCTTC.

In this sample, this clonotype turned up a few times. The rearrangement uses TRBV11-2 and TRBJ2-7, with D possibly TRBD1 on 6 matching bases. This CDR3 has 13 residues. The germline V gene encodes CDR1 SGHAT and CDR2 FQNNGV. V was pared by 6 bases and J by 6 bases, with 15 bases between. The DNA for the CDR3 is TGTGCCAGCAGTTTTACAGGGTACGGCGAGCAGTACTTC. Protein product: CASSFTGYGEQYF.

The rearrangement joins TRBV6-5 to TRBJ1-6; D is undetermined. The germline gives CDR1 MNHEY, CDR2 SVGAGI. The germline V and J ends were trimmed by 4 bases and 6 bases, with 4 bases remaining between them. The CDR3 sequence is 12 residues long. The CDR3 region is CASSFINSPLHF. CDR3 DNA: TGTGCCAGCAGTTTCATTAATTCACCCCTCCACTTT.

This clonotype has a count of ten or more. J is TRBJ2-1 and V is TRBV7-9; D may be TRBD2 (7 bases). This CDR3 region has 14 residues. Germline CDR1 SEHNR, CDR2 FQNEAQ (reference sequence). V shed 6 bases and J shed 9 bases, with 18 bases lying between them. Here the CDR3 reads CASSRPGGQGEQFF. DNA of the CDR3: TGTGCCAGCAGTCGTCCCGGGGGGCAGGGTGAGCAGTTCTTC.

This clonotype was recorded a few times. CDR3: CSPLAGDGNQPQHF. The CDR3 DNA follows: TGCAGCCCCTTGGCAGGGGATGGGAATCAGCCCCAGCATTTT. The chain joins TRBV29-1 to TRBJ1-5; D is perhaps TRBD1 (6 bases). Trimming stripped 8 bases from V and 4 bases from J, with 18 bases between. Germline V gene sequence: CDR1 SQVTM, CDR2 ANQGSEA. The CDR3 extends over 14 amino acids.

In this sample, this clonotype turned up a few times. Here the CDR3 reads CASSYSLGSSYEQYF. CDR3 sequence (DNA): TGTGCCAGCAGTTACTCACTAGGTTCCTCCTACGAGCAGTACTTC. V and J are TRBV6-5 and TRBJ2-7, with D tentatively TRBD2 (5 bases). The V gene lost 0 bases and the J gene lost 0 bases, with 9 bases spanning the gap. The length of the CDR3 is 15 residues. CDR1 and CDR2 from the germline V gene are MNHEY and SVGAGI.

This CDR3 reads CASSPRTSGGLNTGELFF. DNA for the CDR3: TGTGCCAGCAGCCCCAGGACTAGCGGGGGCCTCAACACCGGGGAGCTGTTTTTT. This rearrangement joins TRBV3-1 to TRBJ2-2, with TRBD2 matching over 13 bases. V was pared by 4 bases and J by 2 bases, with 7 bases of the junction left unmatched. The CDR3 is 18 residues long. Looked up from germline, CDR1 is LGHDT and CDR2 is YNNKEL (reference sequence).

At least ten counts were recorded for this clonotype. This chain links TRBV5-1 with TRBJ2-3; tentatively, D is TRBD2 (5 bases). The germline V gene encodes CDR1 SGHRS and CDR2 YFSETQ. V gave up 3 bases and J gave up 0 bases, with 14 bases separating them. CDR3 size: 16 residues. CDR3 residues: CASSSLGAISTDTQYF. Here the CDR3 DNA reads TGCGCCAGCAGCTCCCTGGGAGCTATTAGCACAGATACGCAGTATTTT.

This clonotype occurred a few times. The J gene is TRBJ2-5, the V gene TRBV20-1, with TRBD2 matching over 11 bases. The CDR3 loop spans 15 amino acids. Losses at the gene ends were 3 bases for V and 2 bases for J; bases not matched to a gene: 5. The germline V gene has CDR1 DFQATT and CDR2 SNEGSKA (reference sequence). CDR3 in amino acids: CSASRTSGRQETQYF. CDR3 nucleotides: TGCAGTGCTAGCAGGACTAGCGGGCGACAAGAGACCCAGTACTTC.

This clonotype was seen repeatedly, ten times or more. The gene calls are TRBV15 and TRBJ1-5; 8 bases fit TRBD1. The germline CDR1 and CDR2 sequences are LNHNV and YYDKDF (reference sequence). Trimming removed 3 bases from V and 2 bases from J; junction bases left unmatched: 0. The CDR3 contains 14 residues. The CDR3 is CATSRDRGNQPQHF. The CDR3 DNA is TGTGCCACCAGCAGGGACAGGGGCAATCAGCCCCAGCATTTT. Complete variable domain (other parts from reference TRBV15 and TRBJ1-5): DAMVIQNPRYQVTQFGKPVTLSCSQTLNHNVMYWYQQKSSQAPKLLFHYYDKDFNNEADTPDNFQSRRPNTSFCFLDIRSPGLGDTAMYLCATSRDRGNQPQHFGDGTRLSIL.

This chain connects TRBV28 to TRBJ2-3, with D possibly called TRBD1 or TRBD2 (5 bases each). V was trimmed by 6 bases and J by 0 bases, leaving 22 bases between them. Germline V CDR1 and CDR2: MDHEN, SYDVKM. This CDR3 contains 18 residues. The chain's CDR3 is CASSLTGTNLPSTDTQYF. CDR3 nucleotide sequence: TGTGCCAGCAGCTTAACTGGGACGAACCTTCCTAGCACAGATACGCAGTATTTT.

This clonotype appeared a few times. This chain links TRBV29-1 with TRBJ2-5, with 9 bases lining up with TRBD2. The germline CDR1 and CDR2 sequences are SQVTM and ANQGSEA. V shed 4 bases and J 1 base; nucleotides not matched to a gene: 4. CDR3 length: 14 residues. In nucleotides, the CDR3 is TGCAGCGTTGGGAGCGGGGGGTTCCAAGAGACCCAGTACTTC. Its translation is CSVGSGGFQETQYF.